The 27 T cell receptor beta chains below all came from one sample that was sequenced in a study of cytomegalovirus exposure and HLA in healthy donors. This PCR relied on a set of 60 Vbeta primers and 13 Jbeta primers. Measured with immunoSEQ multiplex PCR; TCRdb has only the in-frame clones, and not every one. The sample includes roughly 150,000 clones, 76% of them seen just once. The sequenced sample consisted of PBMCs. The origin of the receptors is a male donor in good health and CMV-seronegative.

The chain couples TRBV13 to TRBJ2-3; TRBD1 agrees at 7 bases. The CDR3 consists of 16 residues. V was clipped by 1 base and J by 4 bases; unmatched bases: 8. Germline CDR1 reads PRHDT; CDR2 reads FYEKMQ (reference sequence). CDR3 DNA sequence: TGTGCCAGCAGCTTAGCCATCACAGGGGCGGCAGATACGCAGTATTTT. Its protein is CASSLAITGAADTQYF. Based on the CDR3 plus reference TRBV13 and TRBJ2-3, the full variable domain is AAGVIQSPRHLIKEKRETATLKCYPIPRHDTVYWYQQGPGQDPQFLISFYEKMQSDKGSIPDRFSAQQFSDYHSELNMSSLELGDSALYFCASSLAITGAADTQYFGPGTRLTVL.

This clone was seen once. This chain links TRBV5-1 with TRBJ1-1, with 8 bases aligning to TRBD1. CDR1 SGHRS and CDR2 YFSETQ come from the germline V gene. V lost 3 bases, J lost 0 bases, and 4 bases stayed unmatched. The CDR3 is 15 residues long. The CDR3: CASSSLTGVNTEAFF. The CDR3, as DNA: TGCGCCAGCAGCTCCCTGACAGGGGTGAACACTGAAGCTTTCTTT. The whole variable domain, remainder taken from reference TRBV5-1 and TRBJ1-1, is KAGVTQTPRYLIKTRGQQVTLSCSPISGHRSVSWYQQTPGQGLQFLFEYFSETQRNKGNFPGRFSGRQFSNSRSEMNVSTLELGDSALYLCASSSLTGVNTEAFFGQGTRLTVV.

This clone appeared a single time. V usage is TRBV4-1 and J usage is TRBJ2-5; maybe TRBD1 (6 bases). Trimming stripped 1 base from V and 5 bases from J, with 17 bases between. The germline gives CDR1 MGHRA, CDR2 YSYEKL. The CDR3 is made up of 16 amino acids. CDR3 nucleotide sequence: TGCGCCAGCAGCCAAGTCGACTCAGGGGAGTGGGAGACCCAGTACTTC. Amino acid sequence: CASSQVDSGEWETQYF.

This chain uses TRBV5-6 with TRBJ2-7, with 9 positions matching TRBD1. The CDR3 runs 13 residues. Germline V gives CDR1 SGHDT, CDR2 YYEEEE. V dropped 4 bases and J dropped 4; count of bases not matched to a gene: 3. The CDR3 coding sequence is TGTGCCAGCAGCGTGGACAGGGGATACGAGCAGTACTTC. It encodes CASSVDRGYEQYF.

The V call is TRBV6-6, the J call TRBJ2-1; 9 bases agree with TRBD2. The CDR3 spans 15 residues. The germline CDR1 and CDR2 sequences are MNHNY and SVGAGI (reference sequence). Germline trimming cut 2 bases from V and 7 bases from J; bases unmatched to any gene: 6. CDR3 loop: CASSYQAGGRNEQFF. The CDR3, as DNA: TGTGCCAGCAGTTACCAAGCGGGAGGCCGTAATGAGCAGTTCTTC.

There are a few counts of this clone. The V gene is TRBV28, the J gene TRBJ1-2; 10 nucleotides line up with TRBD1. CDR1 is MDHEN and CDR2 is SYDVKM in the germline V gene. CDR3 length: 15 amino acids. After removal of 7 bases from V and 4 bases from J, the junction contained 9 bases not matched to a gene. CDR3 sequence (DNA): TGTGCCAGCACCATCCGGACAGGGGGAGGCTATGGCTACACCTTC. Residues: CASTIRTGGGYGYTF.

This clone is medium-sized by share. This chain links TRBV4-3 with TRBJ1-5; the D gene is possibly TRBD1 (5 bases). Germline V gene lookup returns CDR1 LGHNA and CDR2 YSLEER. This CDR3 contains 15 residues. V lost 0 bases, J lost 4 bases, and 10 bases lay in between. The CDR3 loop is CASSQEGGGNQPQHF. The CDR3 bases are TGCGCCAGCAGCCAAGAGGGGGGGGGTAATCAGCCCCAGCATTTT.

The gene calls are TRBV19 and TRBJ2-2; maybe TRBD2 (5 bases). Germline assignment: CDR1 LNHDA and CDR2 SQIVND (reference sequence). The CDR3 is 14 amino acids. Trimming left V 7 bases short and J 6 bases short, with 15 bases between. CDR3 sequence reads: CASNVAIFSGELFF. CDR3 sequence (DNA): TGTGCCAGTAATGTAGCGATCTTCTCCGGGGAGCTGTTTTTT.

The CDR3: CASSTRQGIQPQHF. Written as DNA, the CDR3 is TGTGCCAGCAGTACCAGACAGGGGATTCAGCCCCAGCATTTT. V and J are TRBV28 and TRBJ1-5, with 8 bases matching TRBD1. V shed 5 bases and J 6 bases; nucleotides not matched to a gene: 6. The germline V gene encodes CDR1 MDHEN and CDR2 SYDVKM. The CDR3 runs to 14 residues.

This chain uses TRBV7-9 with TRBJ2-7; TRBD2 matches at 9 bases. Germline assignment: CDR1 SEHNR and CDR2 FQNEAQ (reference sequence). The CDR3 consists of 14 residues. Trimming took 5 bases from V and 7 from J; bases not matched to a gene: 9. CDR3 nucleotide sequence: TGTGCCAGCAGCATCAGCGGGGGGCTAGGGGAGCAGTACTTC. Translation gives CASSISGGLGEQYF. Combining the CDR3 with reference TRBV7-9 and TRBJ2-7 gives the whole variable domain DTGVSQNPRHKITKRGQNVTFRCDPISEHNRLYWYRQTLGQGPEFLTYFQNEAQLEKSRLLSDRFSAERPKGSFSTLEIQRTEQGDSAMYLCASSISGGLGEQYFGPGTRLTVT.

Only one count was recorded for this clone. This CDR3 is CASSLVGESSNQPQHF. The CDR3 region has the DNA TGTGCCAGCAGCCTAGTTGGGGAGAGTAGCAATCAGCCCCAGCATTTT. The J gene is TRBJ1-5, the V gene TRBV7-9, with unresolved D. Trimming stripped 5 bases from V and 0 bases from J, with 14 bases between. CDR1 and CDR2 from the germline V gene are SEHNR and FQNEAQ (reference sequence). CDR3 length: 16 amino acids.

The chain uses TRBV7-9 and TRBJ2-1, with D tentatively TRBD2 (6 bases). Trimming pared 4 bases from V and 0 bases from J, leaving 16 bases between. Germline CDR1 reads SEHNR; CDR2 reads FQNEAQ (reference sequence). The CDR3 loop spans 17 amino acids. The CDR3 DNA is TGTGCCAGCAGCTCCCGAGGAGGGCCCGGCTCCTACAATGAGCAGTTCTTC. The encoded protein is CASSSRGGPGSYNEQFF.

The chain joins TRBV7-2 to TRBJ1-2, with TRBD1 as a possible D gene (6 bases). V lost 4 bases to trimming and J lost 2 bases, with 8 bases between them. The CDR3 covers 13 residues. Per germline, CDR1 SGHTA and CDR2 FQGNSA. The CDR3 nucleotides read TGTGCCAGCAGCTCTGGACAGAACTATGGCTACACCTTC. Amino acids: CASSSGQNYGYTF.

This clone has more than one count but fewer than ten. The V gene is TRBV19, the J gene TRBJ1-6, with 7 bases that match TRBD1. With 6 bases clipped from V and 10 bases from J, the junction kept 6 bases outside the gene matches. Germline CDR1 reads LNHDA; CDR2 reads SQIVND (reference sequence). This CDR3 comprises 13 residues. DNA of the CDR3: TGTGCCAGTAGCCGGGACAGTTGGTCACCCCTCCACTTT. Translated, it gives CASSRDSWSPLHF. The variable domain in full, completed from reference TRBV19 and TRBJ1-6, reads DGGITQSPKYLFRKEGQNVTLSCEQNLNHDAMYWYRQDPGQGLRLIYYSQIVNDFQKGDIAEGYSVSREKKESFPLTVTSAQKNPTAFYLCASSRDSWSPLHFGNGTRLTVT.

The chain employs TRBV7-8 and TRBJ2-5, with 9 bases aligning to TRBD1. This CDR3 has 15 residues. J lost 5 bases, V lost 2 bases, and 6 bases had no gene match. Germline lookup yields CDR1 SGHVS and CDR2 FQNEAQ. DNA of the CDR3: TGTGCCAGCAGCTTAACCGGGACAGGGATTGAGACCCAGTACTTC. Its protein is CASSLTGTGIETQYF.

This chain uses TRBV19 with TRBJ2-5, with D possibly being TRBD1 (5 bases). V lost 5 bases and J lost 4, with 11 bases in between. CDR1 is LNHDA, CDR2 SQIVND, per germline (reference sequence). The CDR3 runs to 13 residues. CDR3 DNA sequence: TGTGCCAGTAGTCTCAGGGTTTCAGAGACCCAGTACTTC. Protein product: CASSLRVSETQYF. The full variable domain, rest sourced from reference TRBV19 and TRBJ2-5, is DGGITQSPKYLFRKEGQNVTLSCEQNLNHDAMYWYRQDPGQGLRLIYYSQIVNDFQKGDIAEGYSVSREKKESFPLTVTSAQKNPTAFYLCASSLRVSETQYFGPGTRLLVL.

The table lists this clone with a few counts. The chain links TRBV6-5 to TRBJ2-7, with 10 bases that match TRBD1. The V gene end was trimmed by 3 bases and the J gene end by 5 bases; junction bases not matched to a gene: 7. CDR3 length: 15 residues. Germline CDR1 reads MNHEY; CDR2 reads SVGAGI. This chain's CDR3 is CASSYQGQGYDEQYF. CDR3 DNA: TGTGCCAGCAGTTATCAGGGACAGGGGTACGACGAGCAGTACTTC.

This chain connects TRBV2 to TRBJ1-5, with D perhaps TRBD1 (5 bases). Deletions cut 7 bases from V and 1 base from J, with 20 bases between. The CDR3 is made up of 17 amino acids. The germline CDR1 and CDR2 sequences are SNHLY and FYNNEI. The CDR3 here is CASTRGQGIRSNQPQHF. The CDR3 region has the DNA TGTGCCAGCACTCGTGGGCAGGGAATCCGGAGCAATCAGCCCCAGCATTTT.

V and J are TRBV30 and TRBJ1-4; D might be TRBD1 (5 bases). Trimming cost V 0 bases and J 4 bases, with 9 bases left between them. This CDR3 spans 14 amino acids. CDR1 is GTSNPN, CDR2 SVGIG, per germline (reference sequence). The CDR3 reads CAWSVGGVNEKLFF. The CDR3 DNA sequence: TGTGCCTGGAGTGTGGGAGGGGTTAATGAAAAACTGTTTTTT.

This chain connects TRBV5-1 to TRBJ1-2, with D perhaps TRBD1 (6 bases). Germline-derived CDR1 and CDR2 are SGHRS and YFSETQ. Trimming took 0 bases from V and 5 from J, leaving 14 bases between them. This CDR3 comprises 15 residues. CDR3 in amino acids: CASSLGGQKFYGYTF. The CDR3 DNA reads as TGCGCCAGCAGCTTGGGTGGACAGAAATTTTATGGCTACACCTTC.

The rearrangement uses TRBV28 and TRBJ1-1, with D possibly being TRBD1 (5 bases). Per the germline V gene, CDR1 is MDHEN and CDR2 is SYDVKM. The CDR3 runs 14 residues. V lost 7 bases and J 5 bases, leaving 17 bases between the germline ends. The CDR3 DNA follows: TGTGCCAGCATTCCCCCTTTCAGGGAAACTGAAGCTTTCTTT. It translates to CASIPPFRETEAFF.

The chain has TRBV2 and TRBJ2-5; D unclear. Germline assignment: CDR1 SNHLY and CDR2 FYNNEI. Between the trimmed V and J ends, which lost 6 bases and 1 base, there was a span of 3 bases. This CDR3 is built from 11 residues. The CDR3 sequence is CASSSQETQYF. In DNA, the CDR3 is TGTGCCAGCAGCTCCCAAGAGACCCAGTACTTC.

Note on this clone: The junction does not match germline at one end; this may be a read error. The V and J genes are TRBV7-7 and TRBJ2-5; D is unresolved. Germline-derived CDR1 and CDR2 are SSHAT and FNYEAQ (reference sequence). The CDR3 loop spans 14 amino acids. The CDR3 sequence: CASSLSQTQETQYF. The CDR3 region has the DNA TGTGCTAGCAGCTTAAGCCAGACTCAAGAGACCCAGTACTTC.

The chain joins TRBV14 to TRBJ2-7, with D hard to call. The germline V gene has CDR1 SGHDN and CDR2 FVKESK. The CDR3 sequence is 13 residues long. V was pared by 1 base and J by 1 base, with 5 bases between. DNA of the CDR3: TGTGCCAGCAGCCAAGCCAGTTCCTACGAGCAGTACTTC. It is translated as CASSQASSYEQYF.

This clone was recorded once. This chain uses TRBV6-6 with TRBJ2-2; the match to TRBD2 covers 7 bases. V shed 2 bases and J 7 bases; nucleotides not matched to a gene: 7. Germline CDR1 reads MNHNY; CDR2 reads SVGAGI (reference sequence). The CDR3 consists of 15 residues. The CDR3: CASSYVGGVGGELFF. CDR3 in DNA: TGTGCCAGCAGTTACGTGGGGGGGGTAGGCGGGGAGCTGTTTTTT.

V is TRBV27 and J is TRBJ1-1; D is perhaps TRBD1 (6 bases). V was trimmed by 5 bases and J by 10 bases, leaving 20 bases between them. Germline CDR1 and CDR2: MNHEY and SMNVEV (reference sequence). The CDR3 consists of 14 residues. The CDR3 region is CASSVGDNPAGAFF. The CDR3 coding sequence is TGTGCCAGCAGTGTCGGGGACAACCCTGCCGGAGCTTTCTTT.

The V call is TRBV28, the J call TRBJ1-2, with D perhaps TRBD1 (5 bases). Trimming took 8 bases from V and 2 from J, leaving 12 bases between them. Germline V gives CDR1 MDHEN, CDR2 SYDVKM. This CDR3 is 13 amino acids long. CDR3 amino acids: CASGDPGNYGYTF. Here the CDR3 DNA reads TGTGCCAGCGGGGATCCAGGGAACTATGGCTACACCTTC.